The TCR beta chain under discussion was sequenced for a study of blood T cell repertoires in COVID-19. Overall study: Spain, Italy and the United States supplied samples that represented acute and convalescent COVID-19.

Residents of 20 to 25 US areas, aged about 18 to 95 years, made up the participants. This CDR3 has 13 residues. Trimming removed 6 bases at V and 1 base at J, with 10 bases between. Germline V lookup: CDR1 KGHSH, CDR2 LQKENI. This table comes from immunoSEQ multiplex PCR, and its TCRdb copy is limited to in-frame clones, with some not included. The sample holds 150,000 to 200,000 clones, around 79% seen once. This chain uses TRBV18 with TRBJ2-7; possible D gene TRBD2, 6 bases. Input material: PBMCs or T cells enriched from blood (not recorded which). The receptor's source is a man aged 45-60 years who had recovered from COVID-19. CDR3 loop: CASSTRGSYEQYF. As DNA, the CDR3 is TGTGCCAGCTCCACCCGGGGGTCCTACGAGCAGTACTTC.